This T cell receptor (beta chain) comes out of a study of T cells in tumors after PD-1 blockade. About the research overall: A subset received ongoing vismodegib 150 mg daily alongside anti-PD-1 therapy.

The germline CDR1 and CDR2 sequences are LGHDT and YNNKEL (reference sequence). The CDR3 consists of 14 residues. V lost 5 bases and J 2 bases, leaving 12 bases between the germline ends. The table came from immunoSEQ multiplex PCR; TCRdb's copy has only in-frame clones and leaves some out. This sample has about 4,900 clones, with 60% to 75% found just once. A word on this clone: Its antigen is currently unknown.

Points from the study as a whole: In squamous cell carcinoma, about half of expanded exhausted clones were novel versus around 31% of other expanded CD8+ clones. Clonal replacement, not reinvigoration, is suggested for expanded exhausted CD8+ clones after therapy.

This specimen consisted of tumor tissue, obtained before anti-PD-1 treatment. This chain uses TRBV3-1 (or the pseudogene TRBV3-2) with TRBJ1-1; D is possibly TRBD1 (6 bases). This receptor was identified in a human donor with cutaneous squamous cell carcinoma. The DNA for the CDR3 is TGTGCCAGCAGCGCCCGGACAGATAACACTGAAGCTTTCTTT. It codes for CASSARTDNTEAFF.